The entry that follows covers one T cell receptor beta chain sequence. Trimming removed 5 bases from V and 7 bases from J, with 14 bases in between. The CDR3 loop spans 13 amino acids. Germline CDR1 and CDR2: SGHAT and FQNNGV. The sample belongs to a study of regulatory T cells in long-lasting Graves disease. Through Arm-PCR of CDR3 regions and iRepertoire HTBI primers, TCR beta libraries were built. TCRdb analysed the multiplex PCR reads with MiXCR anew, one entry per CDR3 protein. The sample has about 440,000 distinct CDR3 sequences, more than 13% seen once. Time point here: newly diagnosed GD, antithyroid drugs for less than 3 months. With RNA extracted from PBMCs as input, the TCR library was made. This same sample was also taken into another study, of T cells in Graves' hyperthyroidism and ophthalmopathy.

The receptor was isolated from a woman aged 25 to 45 with Graves disease. The rearrangement links TRBV11-2 to TRBJ2-5, with no clear D. Sequencing was performed on peripheral blood mononuclear cells (PBMCs), taken at new diagnosis, from a patient treated with antithyroid drugs. CDR3 protein: CASSAVSDRTQYF. The CDR3 DNA follows: TGTGCCAGCAGCGCCGTAAGCGATCGGACCCAGTACTTC.